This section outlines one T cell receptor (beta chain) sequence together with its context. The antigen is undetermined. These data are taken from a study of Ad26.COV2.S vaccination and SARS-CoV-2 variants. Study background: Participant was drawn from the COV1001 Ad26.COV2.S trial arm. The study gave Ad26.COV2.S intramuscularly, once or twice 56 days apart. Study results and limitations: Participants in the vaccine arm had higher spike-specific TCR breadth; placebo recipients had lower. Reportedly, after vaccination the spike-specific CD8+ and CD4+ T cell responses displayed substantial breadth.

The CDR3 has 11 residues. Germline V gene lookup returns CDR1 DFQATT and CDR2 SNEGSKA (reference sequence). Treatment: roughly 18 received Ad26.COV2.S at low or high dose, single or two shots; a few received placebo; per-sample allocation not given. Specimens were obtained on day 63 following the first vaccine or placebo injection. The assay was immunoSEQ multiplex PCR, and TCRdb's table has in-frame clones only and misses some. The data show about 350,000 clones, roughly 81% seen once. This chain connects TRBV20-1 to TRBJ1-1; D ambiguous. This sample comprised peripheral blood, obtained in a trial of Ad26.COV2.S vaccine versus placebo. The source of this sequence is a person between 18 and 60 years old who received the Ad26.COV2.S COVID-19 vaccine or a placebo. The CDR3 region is CSPERRDEAFF. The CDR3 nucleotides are TGCAGCCCTGAAAGACGAGATGAAGCTTTCTTT.